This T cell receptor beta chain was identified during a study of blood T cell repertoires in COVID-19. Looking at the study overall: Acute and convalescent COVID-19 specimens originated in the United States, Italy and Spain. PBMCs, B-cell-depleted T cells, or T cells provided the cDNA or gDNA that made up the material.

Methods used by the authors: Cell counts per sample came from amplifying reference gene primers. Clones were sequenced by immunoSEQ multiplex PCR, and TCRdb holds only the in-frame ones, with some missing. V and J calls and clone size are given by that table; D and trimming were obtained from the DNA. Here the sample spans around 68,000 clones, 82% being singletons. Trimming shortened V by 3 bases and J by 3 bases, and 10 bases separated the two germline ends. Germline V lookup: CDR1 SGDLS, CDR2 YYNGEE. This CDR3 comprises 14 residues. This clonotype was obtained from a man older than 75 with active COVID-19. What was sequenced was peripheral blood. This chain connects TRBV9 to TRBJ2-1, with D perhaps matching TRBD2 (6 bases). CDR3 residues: CASSEGLLYNEQFF. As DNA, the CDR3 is TGTGCCAGCAGCGAGGGACTCCTCTACAATGAGCAGTTCTTC.